The rows below give T cell receptor beta chains drawn from one sample of a study of CD8 T cell repertoires and HIV-1 epitope variants. The antigens of these receptors remain unknown. Assay used: immunoSEQ multiplex PCR; TCRdb lists only in-frame clones, some missing. The sample lists about 4,800 clones; roughly two thirds were seen once. Sequencing was done on a sample of cultured CD8+ T cells derived from PBMCs. The source is a male donor with HIV. Each CDR3 is given with its conserved first and last residue. D genes are given only for firm matches. Only some rows state a clone size, as once, few, many or a class for expanded clones.

clone size	J gene	V gene	D gene	CDR3 protein	CDR3 DNA
-	TRBJ2-7	TRBV7-2	-	CASSLTRDSSYEQYF	TGTGCCAGCAGCTTAACCCGGGACTCCTCCTACGAGCAGTACTTC
-	TRBJ2-7	TRBV27	-	CASSQGPYEQYF	TGTGCCAGCAGCCAGGGGCCCTACGAGCAGTACTTC
once	TRBJ1-1	TRBV19	-	CASRPEAMNTEAFF	TGTGCCAGCCGCCCCGAGGCCATGAACACTGAAGCTTTCTTT
-	TRBJ1-2	TRBV9	-	CASSVQGSAKVETF	TGTGCCAGCAGCGTACAGGGGAGCGCTAAGGTGGAGACCTTC
-	TRBJ2-2	TRBV11-3	TRBD1	CASSFGDRDGELFF	TGTGCCAGCAGCTTCGGGGACAGGGACGGGGAGCTGTTTTTT
-	TRBJ2-7	TRBV27	-	CASSSTVRDDEQYF	TGTGCCAGCAGTTCGACGGTGCGGGACGACGAGCAGTACTTC
-	TRBJ1-1	TRBV6-4	-	CASSVDQQGKAFF	TGTGCCAGCAGTGTCGATCAACAGGGAAAAGCTTTCTTT
-	TRBJ2-1	TRBV19	-	CASSSWRDSYNEQFF	TGTGCCAGTAGTAGCTGGCGGGACTCCTACAATGAGCAGTTCTTC
-	TRBJ1-1	TRBV7-9	-	CASTQEGGMNTEAFF	TGTGCCAGCACTCAGGAGGGGGGCATGAACACTGAAGCTTTCTTT
-	TRBJ1-1	TRBV28	-	CASSPIGLGRMNTEAFF	TGTGCCAGCAGCCCTATAGGCCTTGGACGGATGAACACTGAAGCTTTCTTT
few	TRBJ1-1	TRBV9	-	CASSVAGGNTEAFF	TGTGCCAGCAGCGTAGCTGGGGGGAACACTGAAGCTTTCTTT
-	TRBJ1-1	TRBV23-1	-	CASKHGNTEAFF	TGCGCCAGCAAACACGGGAACACTGAAGCTTTCTTT
-	TRBJ2-7	TRBV23-1	-	CASSQSRETTDSYEQYF	TGCGCCAGCAGTCAATCGAGAGAAACAACTGACTCCTACGAGCAGTACTTC
few	TRBJ2-1	TRBV5-6	-	CASSFNLDGYEQFF	TGTGCCAGCAGCTTTAACCTCGACGGCTATGAGCAGTTCTTC
-	TRBJ1-2	TRBV7-6	TRBD1	CASSGQGWNGYTF	TGTGCCAGCAGCGGACAGGGGTGGAATGGCTACACCTTC
-	TRBJ2-1	TRBV6-5	-	CASSYGGLNEQFF	TGTGCCAGCAGTTACGGGGGGCTGAATGAGCAGTTCTTC
-	TRBJ1-5	TRBV7-3	TRBD1	CASSPTGGNQPQHF	TGTGCCAGCAGCCCCACAGGGGGCAATCAGCCCCAGCATTTT
few	TRBJ1-1	TRBV28	-	CASSFREWDTEAFF	TGTGCCAGCAGTTTCAGGGAATGGGACACTGAAGCTTTCTTT
-	TRBJ2-1	TRBV29-1	TRBD1	CSVIRTGFNSYNEQFF	TGCAGCGTTATCAGGACAGGGTTTAACTCCTACAATGAGCAGTTCTTC
-	TRBJ1-1	TRBV6-1	TRBD1	CASTRQGRNTEAFF	TGTGCCAGCACCAGACAGGGGAGGAACACTGAAGCTTTCTTT
-	TRBJ2-1	TRBV27	TRBD2	CASSSLAGGNNEQFF	TGTGCCAGCAGTTCTCTAGCGGGGGGGAACAATGAGCAGTTCTTC
-	TRBJ1-1	TRBV27	TRBD1	CASSTRTGGTEAFF	TGTGCCAGCAGTACAAGGACAGGGGGCACTGAAGCTTTCTTT